Each of the 16 T cell receptor beta chains below was sequenced from the same sample in a study of blood T cell repertoires in COVID-19. Profiling relied on immunoSEQ multiplex PCR, and the TCRdb table lists in-frame clones only, not all of them. The data show about 150,000 clones, roughly 85% seen once. Sequenced input: peripheral blood. These receptors originate from a human donor with acute or convalescent COVID-19. The donor label of this sample is uncertain.

In its sample, this clone was seen a few times. The chain recombines TRBV27 with TRBJ1-2, with D tentatively TRBD1 (5 bases). Per germline, CDR1 MNHEY and CDR2 SMNVEV (reference sequence). The V gene lost 5 bases and the J gene lost 3 bases, with 10 bases spanning the gap. The CDR3 extends over 13 amino acids. This CDR3 reads CASSPTGYYGYTF. DNA of the CDR3: TGTGCCAGCAGTCCAACAGGTTACTATGGCTACACCTTC.

The J gene is TRBJ2-2, the V gene TRBV5-4; 12 bases agree with TRBD2. CDR1 SGHNT and CDR2 YYREEE come from the germline V gene (reference sequence). The CDR3 runs to 17 residues. V lost 6 bases and J lost 4; bases outside the gene matches: 10. In nucleotides, the CDR3 is TGTGCCAGCATCCTAGGAGGACTAGCGGGACGCACCGGGGAGCTGTTTTTT. Its translation: CASILGGLAGRTGELFF.

This clone came up a few times. This sequence joins TRBV5-5 and TRBJ2-1, with TRBD1 matching 9 bases. This CDR3 region has 17 residues. Unmatched junction bases numbered 10, after V lost 4 bases and J lost 2 bases. Germline V CDR1 and CDR2: SGHKS, YYEKEE (reference sequence). The CDR3 DNA reads as TGTGCCAGCAGCCCTCGACCGGGACAGGGTACCTACAATGAGCAGTTCTTC. Translating gives CASSPRPGQGTYNEQFF.

The genes are TRBV6-2 or TRBV6-3 and TRBJ1-5, with 8 bases aligning to TRBD1. The V and J ends lost 6 bases and 15 bases, in that order; junction bases with no gene match: 13. This CDR3 comprises 13 residues. Germline CDR1 MNHEY, CDR2 SVGEGT. DNA for the CDR3: TGTGCCAGCAGCTGGGTAATGACAGGGGAGCTGCATTTT. Translated, it gives CASSWVMTGELHF.

The chain combines TRBV3-1 (or the pseudogene TRBV3-2) with TRBJ2-7; 8 bases are shared with TRBD2. With 0 bases clipped from V and 5 bases from J, the junction kept 9 bases outside the gene matches. CDR1 and CDR2 (germline): LGHDT, YNNKEL (reference sequence). The CDR3 spans 16 residues. The CDR3 is CASSQDQGTSVNEQYV. CDR3 DNA: TGTGCCAGCAGCCAAGATCAGGGGACTAGTGTTAACGAGCAGTACGTC.

This chain uses TRBV28 with TRBJ1-1; D might be TRBD1 (5 bases). V lost 5 bases, J lost 10 bases, and 14 bases lay in between. The CDR3 length is 12 residues. Germline V gives CDR1 MDHEN, CDR2 SYDVKM. CDR3 region: CASSPQGRGAFF. The CDR3 region has the DNA TGTGCCAGCAGTCCTCAGGGCAGAGGAGCTTTCTTT. The variable domain in full, with the rest retrieved from reference TRBV28 and TRBJ1-1, is DVKVTQSSRYLVKRTGEKVFLECVQDMDHENMFWYRQDPGLGLRLIYFSYDVKMKEKGDIPEGYSVSREKKERFSLILESASTNQTSMYLCASSPQGRGAFFGQGTRLTVV.

The rearrangement uses TRBV18 and TRBJ2-3; D call uncertain. Trimming pared 4 bases from V and 2 bases from J, leaving 13 bases between. CDR3 length equals 15 residues. The germline V gene encodes CDR1 KGHSH and CDR2 LQKENI. CDR3 in DNA: TGTGCCAGCTCACGTCACTTCGAGATCACAGATACGCAGTATTTT. Its protein product is CASSRHFEITDTQYF.

The chain carries TRBV28 and TRBJ1-6; 7 nucleotides agree with TRBD1. This CDR3 region has 15 residues. Germline V lookup: CDR1 MDHEN, CDR2 SYDVKM. V was pared by 3 bases and J by 7 bases, with 6 bases of the junction left unmatched. In nucleotides, the CDR3 is TGTGCCAGCAGTTTTGAGGGGACAGTCAATTCACCCCTCCACTTT. Its protein product is CASSFEGTVNSPLHF.

This clone was seen only a few times. The J gene is TRBJ2-5, the V gene TRBV24-1; a weak D match, TRBD1 (5 bases). Trimming took off 5 bases at V and 5 bases at J, with 8 bases between the two ends. Germline V gene lookup returns CDR1 KGHDR and CDR2 SFDVKD. The CDR3 runs 12 residues. This CDR3 reads CATSAGRETQYF. As DNA, the CDR3 is TGTGCCACCAGTGCAGGGCGCGAGACCCAGTACTTC.

V usage is TRBV6-5 and J usage is TRBJ2-7; 10 bases line up with TRBD1. CDR3 size: 15 residues. Germline CDR1 MNHEY, CDR2 SVGAGI. With V trimmed by 6 bases and J by 6 bases, 11 bases remained unmatched. CDR3 sequence reads: CASRPIRDRGPEQYF. The CDR3 DNA reads TGTGCCAGCAGACCTATACGGGACAGGGGACCCGAGCAGTACTTC.

The genes are TRBV5-8 and TRBJ1-2; TRBD1 might be the D (5 bases). CDR1 and CDR2 (germline): SGHTS, YDEGEE. The CDR3 spans 14 residues. Trimming left V 6 bases short and J 0 bases short, with 12 bases between. The CDR3 protein is CASTKGNTNYGYTF. The CDR3 DNA is TGTGCCAGCACCAAGGGGAATACTAACTATGGCTACACCTTC.

This chain uses TRBV6-5 with TRBJ1-5, with 10 nucleotides matching TRBD1. This CDR3 spans 14 amino acids. V shed 5 bases, J shed 5 bases, and the junction held 3 bases outside the gene matches. Germline loops: CDR1 MNHEY, CDR2 SVGAGI. CDR3 residues: CASSLDRGHQPQHF. The DNA of the CDR3 is TGTGCCAGCAGTCTCGACAGGGGGCATCAGCCCCAGCATTTT.

V gene TRBV4-3 combines with J gene TRBJ1-1; 7 bases agree with TRBD1. V was clipped by 2 bases and J by 7 bases; unmatched bases: 4. From germline, CDR1 is LGHNA and CDR2 YSLEER. The CDR3 contains 13 residues. The CDR3 is CASSQRQGGEAFF. The CDR3 bases are TGCGCCAGCAGCCAAAGACAGGGAGGTGAAGCTTTCTTT.

The chain couples TRBV24-1 to TRBJ2-7; perhaps TRBD2 as D (5 bases). There are 16 residues in the CDR3. Germline V gene sequence: CDR1 KGHDR, CDR2 SFDVKD. Trimming took 5 bases from V and 4 from J, leaving 20 bases between them. CDR3 in DNA: TGTGCCACCAGTGCACTACCCCAACTAGGGATTTACGAGCAGTACGTC. As protein: CATSALPQLGIYEQYV.

This chain links TRBV9 with TRBJ2-3, with 12 bases aligning to TRBD2. The CDR3 is 16 amino acids. CDR1 is SGDLS, CDR2 YYNGEE, per germline. The junction had 8 bases not matched to a gene; V was cut back by 3 bases and J by 6 bases. The CDR3 is CASSASLAGGRDTQYF. The CDR3 DNA reads as TGTGCCAGCAGCGCTTCACTAGCGGGAGGTAGGGATACGCAGTATTTT.

The rearrangement joins TRBV10-3 to TRBJ2-5, with D possibly TRBD1 on 5 matching bases. V dropped 3 bases and J dropped 5 bases, with 13 bases sitting between them. Germline V CDR1 and CDR2: ENHRY, SYGVKD. The CDR3 is 14 residues long. The CDR3 DNA reads as TGTGCCATCAGTGATAGGGGTGGTGTGGAGACCCAGTACTTC. It is translated as CAISDRGGVETQYF.